This T cell receptor delta chain emerged from a study of γδ T cells in repeated Plasmodium falciparum infection. In the study overall: Malian children with intense seasonal malaria exposure were compared with matched Australian children. Malian samples came from no-transmission periods or across acute febrile malaria episodes.

TCRdb reprocessed the multiplex PCR reads using CATT. This sample carries some 51,000 delta-chain clones, approximately 1.8% of them seen once, and the ten largest clones take around 22%. Only a few counts were recorded for this clone. TCRdb assigns this DNA the protein of a much larger clone, which departs from its translation at residue 8; this likely reflects a read error, and the protein shown comes from translating the DNA. The sample consisted of gamma-delta T cells from blood. The sequence was collected from a pool of human donors (malaria-infected and uninfected, not separated).

The CDR3 region has the DNA TGTGCCTGTGACACCATTGACCCTTCCTGGAAGACTGGGGATGTTACGGCGACCGATAAACTCATCTTT. It is translated as CACDTIDPSWKTGDVTATDKLIF. The gene calls are TRDV2 and TRDJ1; D may be TRDD2 or TRDD3 (7 bases each). The J gene, not given by TCRdb, was assigned here from a germline match of the nucleotide sequence. This CDR3 contains 23 residues. The V and J ends lost 0 bases and 2 bases respectively, with 36 bases between them. CDR1 and CDR2 (germline): GEAIGNYY, EKD.